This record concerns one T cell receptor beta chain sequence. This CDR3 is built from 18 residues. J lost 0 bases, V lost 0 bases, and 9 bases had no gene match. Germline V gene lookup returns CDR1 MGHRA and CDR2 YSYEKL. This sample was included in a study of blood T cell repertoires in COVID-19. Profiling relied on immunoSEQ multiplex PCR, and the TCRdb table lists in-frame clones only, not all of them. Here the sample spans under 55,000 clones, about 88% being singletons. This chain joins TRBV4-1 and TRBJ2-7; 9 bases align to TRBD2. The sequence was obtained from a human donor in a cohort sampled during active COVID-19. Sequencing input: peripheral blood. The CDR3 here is CASSQEVAGAPSSYEQYF. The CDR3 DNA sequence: TGCGCCAGCAGCCAAGAAGTAGCGGGGGCACCTAGCTCCTACGAGCAGTACTTC.